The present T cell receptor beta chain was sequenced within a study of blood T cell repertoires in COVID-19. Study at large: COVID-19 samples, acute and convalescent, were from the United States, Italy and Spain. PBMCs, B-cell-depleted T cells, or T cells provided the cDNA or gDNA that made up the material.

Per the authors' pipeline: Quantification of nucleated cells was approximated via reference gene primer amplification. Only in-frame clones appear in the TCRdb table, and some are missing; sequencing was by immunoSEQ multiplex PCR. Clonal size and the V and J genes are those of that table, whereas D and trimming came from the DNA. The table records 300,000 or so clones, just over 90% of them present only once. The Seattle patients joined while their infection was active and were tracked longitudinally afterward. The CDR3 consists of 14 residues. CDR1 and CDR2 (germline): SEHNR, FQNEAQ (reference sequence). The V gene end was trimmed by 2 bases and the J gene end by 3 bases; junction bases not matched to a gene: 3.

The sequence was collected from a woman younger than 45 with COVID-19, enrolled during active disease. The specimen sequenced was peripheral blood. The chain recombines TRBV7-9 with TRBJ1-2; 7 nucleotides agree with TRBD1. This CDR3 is CASSLTQGHYGYTF. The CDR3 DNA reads TGTGCCAGCAGCTTAACACAGGGGCACTATGGCTACACCTTC.